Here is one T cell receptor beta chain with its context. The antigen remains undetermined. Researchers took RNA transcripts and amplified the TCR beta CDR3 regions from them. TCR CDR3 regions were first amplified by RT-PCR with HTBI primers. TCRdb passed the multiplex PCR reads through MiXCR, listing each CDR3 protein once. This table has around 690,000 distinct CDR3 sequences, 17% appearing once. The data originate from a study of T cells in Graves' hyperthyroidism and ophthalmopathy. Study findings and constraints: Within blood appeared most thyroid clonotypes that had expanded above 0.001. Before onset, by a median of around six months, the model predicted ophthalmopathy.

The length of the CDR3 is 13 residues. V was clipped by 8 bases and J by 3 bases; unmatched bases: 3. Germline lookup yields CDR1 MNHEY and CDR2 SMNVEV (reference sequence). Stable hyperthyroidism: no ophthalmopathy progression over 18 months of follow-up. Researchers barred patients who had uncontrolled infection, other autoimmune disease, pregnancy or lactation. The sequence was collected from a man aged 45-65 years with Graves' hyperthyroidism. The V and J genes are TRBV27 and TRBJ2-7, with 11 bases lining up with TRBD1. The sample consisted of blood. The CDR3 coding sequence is TGTGCCAGCTGGACAGGGGGCCGCTACGAGCAGTACTTC. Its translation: CASWTGGRYEQYF.